This T cell receptor (beta chain) is from a study of T cell responses to AZD1222 COVID-19 vaccine. The study, taken as a whole, reports: Two AZD1222 doses significantly raised spike-specific TCR breadth and depth over controls. Unmutated variant regions are reportedly the target of nearly half of TCRs that are spike-specific. Seropositive at baseline were only 5 or 6 AZD1222 recipients.

This CDR3 region has 13 residues. Trimming left V 7 bases short and J 7 bases short, with 13 bases between. Germline V lookup: CDR1 MNHEY, CDR2 SVGAGI. Using immunoSEQ multiplex PCR, the repertoire was profiled, and TCRdb retains in-frame clones only, with some absent. In the table there are about 79,000 clones, about 84% of which are singletons. As regards this clone: Its specificity is not known.

V is TRBV6-5 and J is TRBJ2-2; tentative D call: TRBD1 (5 bases). Source: peripheral blood, taken on day 0 of AZD1222 vaccination. The TCR sequence derives from an adult in good health. CDR3 sequence reads: CASKDIGIGELFF. The DNA for the CDR3 is TGTGCCAGCAAGGACATTGGGATCGGGGAGCTGTTTTTT.